The 4 T cell receptor beta chains listed next were all sequenced from one sample in a study of cytomegalovirus exposure and HLA in healthy donors. The study ran its PCR with 60 Vbeta and 13 Jbeta primers. Using immunoSEQ multiplex PCR, the repertoire was profiled, and TCRdb retains in-frame clones only, with some absent. The table has about 190,000 clones, approximately 85% seen once; the top ten hold approximately 0.74%. Sequencing input: PBMCs. Receptors originate from a woman under 30 in good health and CMV-seronegative.

The gene calls are TRBV7-8 and TRBJ2-7; TRBD1 is a possible D gene (5 bases). Trimming stripped 2 bases from V and 7 bases from J, with 21 bases between. The germline CDR1 and CDR2 sequences are SGHVS and FQNEAQ. The CDR3 is 16 residues long. The CDR3 DNA reads TGTGCCAGCAGCTTATTTCAAGGGGAAATAGCTGGTGAGCAGTACTTC. Amino acids: CASSLFQGEIAGEQYF.

This chain uses TRBV19 with TRBJ1-1; 7 nucleotides match TRBD1. The CDR3 has 14 residues. The J segment lost 7 bases and the V segment lost 3 bases, leaving 8 bases of the junction unmatched. Germline V gene sequence: CDR1 LNHDA, CDR2 SQIVND (reference sequence). Written as DNA, the CDR3 is TGTGCCAGTAGTATGACAGGGCAAAACCTTGAAGCTTTCTTT. It translates to CASSMTGQNLEAFF.

V is TRBV5-1 and J is TRBJ2-7; 13 positions agree with TRBD2. J lost 6 bases, V lost 4 bases, and 4 bases had no gene match. Germline V CDR1 and CDR2: SGHRS, YFSETQ. CDR3 length: 14 amino acids. The CDR3: CASSTGLAGSEQYF. In DNA form, the CDR3 reads TGCGCCAGCAGCACGGGACTAGCGGGATCCGAGCAGTACTTC.

V usage is TRBV19 and J usage is TRBJ1-1; perhaps TRBD1 as D (5 bases). Per the germline V gene, CDR1 is LNHDA and CDR2 is SQIVND (reference sequence). V shed 5 bases and J shed 7 bases, with 11 bases lying between them. CDR3 length: 12 amino acids. The CDR3 loop reads CASSGGEDEAFF. CDR3 DNA sequence: TGTGCCAGTAGTGGGGGGGAAGATGAAGCTTTCTTT.